This is a list of T cell receptor beta chains from one sample in a study of T cell changes during pregnancy in multiple sclerosis. Data came from immunoSEQ multiplex PCR; TCRdb stores just in-frame clones and leaves some out. The repertoire holds tens of thousands of clones, with roughly 91% as singletons. The sequencing used peripheral blood, collected after pregnancy. The source is a female donor in good health, enrolled as a control in a pregnancy study. CDR3s include the opening cysteine and the closing phenylalanine or tryptophan.

j_call: TRBJ2-7; v_call: TRBV2; cdr3_aa: CASSINRYEQYF
j_call: TRBJ1-2; v_call: TRBV19; cdr3_aa: CASSMPGDGSYGYTF
j_call: TRBJ1-1; v_call: TRBV19; cdr3_aa: CASSPQNTEAFF
j_call: TRBJ1-6; v_call: TRBV5-8; cdr3_aa: CASSLTGVGSPLHF
j_call: TRBJ1-2; v_call: TRBV7-8; cdr3_aa: CASSSWTGKTNYGYTF
j_call: TRBJ1-2; v_call: TRBV6-1; cdr3_aa: CASSDYRGAGYGYTF
j_call: TRBJ1-4; v_call: TRBV7-2; cdr3_aa: CASSARARGDEKLFF
j_call: TRBJ1-1; v_call: TRBV5-4; cdr3_aa: CASGQGYRNTEAFF
j_call: TRBJ2-1; v_call: TRBV5-4; cdr3_aa: CASSSGGVSYNEQFF
j_call: TRBJ1-1; v_call: TRBV11-3; cdr3_aa: CASSRSQGFHEAFF
j_call: TRBJ1-1; v_call: TRBV6-6; cdr3_aa: CASSLTGGRTEAFF
j_call: TRBJ2-5; v_call: TRBV7-3; cdr3_aa: CASSLQRGAIETQYF
j_call: TRBJ2-3; v_call: TRBV15; cdr3_aa: CATSRITSGGAGGTDTQYF
j_call: TRBJ1-4; v_call: TRBV7-2; cdr3_aa: CASSPEGGINEKLFF
j_call: TRBJ2-7; v_call: TRBV30; cdr3_aa: CAWRDRGLGEQYF
j_call: TRBJ2-1; v_call: TRBV7-9; cdr3_aa: CASSSQGWQFF
j_call: TRBJ2-3; v_call: TRBV19; cdr3_aa: CASSIAAGLLSDTQYF
j_call: TRBJ2-1; v_call: TRBV11-2; cdr3_aa: CASSPWTSGGNEQFF
j_call: TRBJ2-3; v_call: TRBV6-4; cdr3_aa: CASSDGTSGGAIGTQYF
j_call: TRBJ2-2; v_call: TRBV5-6; cdr3_aa: CASSYDWDASGGGELFF
j_call: TRBJ2-3; v_call: TRBV11-2; cdr3_aa: CASSLGVGGGTTDTQYF
j_call: TRBJ1-2; v_call: TRBV7-9; cdr3_aa: CASSSPGTGLYGYTF
j_call: TRBJ2-3; v_call: TRBV30; cdr3_aa: CAWSVSYSTDTQYF
j_call: TRBJ2-3; v_call: TRBV4-2; cdr3_aa: CASSPLSGGALDTQYF
j_call: TRBJ2-7; v_call: TRBV25-1; cdr3_aa: CASSKTGRSYEQYF
j_call: TRBJ1-3; v_call: TRBV4-3; cdr3_aa: CASSQVGLNSGNTIYF
j_call: TRBJ1-1; v_call: TRBV5-4; cdr3_aa: CASSPDTGQVNTEAFF
j_call: TRBJ1-1; v_call: TRBV14; cdr3_aa: CASSQAPGVRAFF
j_call: TRBJ2-2; v_call: TRBV11-2; cdr3_aa: CASSPGAGELFF
j_call: TRBJ1-4; v_call: TRBV6-6; cdr3_aa: CASSKDREEEKLFF
j_call: TRBJ2-4; v_call: TRBV10-1; cdr3_aa: CASSEGTTKNIQYF
j_call: TRBJ1-5; v_call: TRBV4-3; cdr3_aa: CASSQGTGNQPQHF
j_call: TRBJ2-3; v_call: TRBV25-1; cdr3_aa: CASSADRGVADTQYF
j_call: TRBJ2-3; v_call: TRBV25-1; cdr3_aa: CASSSGAGGTDTQYF
j_call: TRBJ2-5; v_call: TRBV18; cdr3_aa: CASSLTSGQGAQYF
j_call: TRBJ2-3; v_call: TRBV4-2; cdr3_aa: CASSQRGTSGGASDTQYF
j_call: TRBJ1-4; v_call: TRBV30; cdr3_aa: CAWSALTGGGKLFF
j_call: TRBJ1-5; v_call: TRBV2; cdr3_aa: CASSEVAGLYSNQPQHF
j_call: TRBJ2-5; v_call: TRBV19; cdr3_aa: CASSMITRSETQYF
j_call: TRBJ1-1; v_call: TRBV5-1; cdr3_aa: CASSLTATANTEAFF
j_call: TRBJ2-7; v_call: TRBV9; cdr3_aa: CASSPAGVDEQYF
j_call: TRBJ1-1; v_call: TRBV6-5; cdr3_aa: CASHPHREYRTEAFF
j_call: TRBJ1-5; v_call: TRBV6-1; cdr3_aa: CASSEGGTGRHF
j_call: TRBJ2-7; v_call: TRBV2; cdr3_aa: CASSEQAGDGFYEQYF
j_call: TRBJ1-1; v_call: TRBV30; cdr3_aa: CAWSDTGGEGTEAFF
j_call: TRBJ2-3; v_call: TRBV4-2; cdr3_aa: CASSQDLAARQYF
j_call: TRBJ1-4; v_call: TRBV15; cdr3_aa: CASGVGTNEKLFF
j_call: TRBJ2-7; v_call: TRBV29-1; cdr3_aa: CSVEDPGF
j_call: TRBJ2-1; v_call: TRBV11-3; cdr3_aa: CASSLGGPSYNEQFF
j_call: TRBJ1-3; v_call: TRBV12-5; cdr3_aa: CASGLVRDSGNTIYF
j_call: TRBJ1-1; v_call: TRBV11-2; cdr3_aa: CASSGSRGSTEAFF
j_call: TRBJ1-3; v_call: TRBV7-8; cdr3_aa: CASSEVTGVGNTIYF
j_call: TRBJ1-2; v_call: TRBV19; cdr3_aa: CASSVGHNYGYTF
j_call: TRBJ1-5; v_call: TRBV4-2; cdr3_aa: CASSPQAVSNQPQHF
j_call: TRBJ2-1; v_call: TRBV4-3; cdr3_aa: CASSQDAGDRGSNEQFF
j_call: TRBJ1-4; v_call: TRBV18; cdr3_aa: CASSPGTGATNEKLFF
j_call: TRBJ1-1; v_call: TRBV6-5; cdr3_aa: CASRALGAGTEAFF
j_call: TRBJ2-1; v_call: TRBV19; cdr3_aa: CATLRDRGSWEEQFF
j_call: TRBJ2-3; v_call: TRBV6-4; cdr3_aa: CASSPMGQGTDTQYF